This TCR beta chain was identified in a study of blood T cells in healthy people across ages. Germline loops: CDR1 KGHSH, CDR2 LQKENI. The CDR3 contains 13 residues. J gave up 8 bases and V 7 bases, and 5 bases lay outside the gene matches. Then a second PCR, running about 7 to 11 cycles, was carried out with a sample-barcoded 5' primer and a J-beta primer mix. TCRdb analysed the 5' RACE reads with MiXCR anew, one entry per CDR3 protein. The sample has 550,000 to 800,000 distinct CDR3 sequences, under 25% seen once. This clonotype has only a few counts. The chain joins TRBV18 to TRBJ1-4; 9 bases are a match to TRBD1. Sample: blood. The sequence was obtained from a man aged 65 to 85 in good health. DNA of the CDR3: TGTGCCAGCTTACAGGGGGCAGAGGAAAAACTGTTTTTT. It specifies CASLQGAEEKLFF.